Below, one T cell receptor (beta chain) is given with its context. Its antigen is unidentified. This sample stems from a study of a mutant IDH1 vaccine in newly diagnosed glioma. Across the study: Vaccination was launched 4-6 weeks after radiotherapy alone, or with temozolomide cycles. The treated population exhibited a male proportion of roughly 62%, a female proportion of roughly 40%, and a mean age of about 39 years. Study findings and constraints: Changes to the top peripheral T cell clonotypes appeared unrelated to pseudoprogression.

Time point indicated: week 5, during vaccination. Each vaccine dose was 300 ug of mutant IDH1 20-mer peptide, with topical imiquimod. Assay: immunoSEQ multiplex PCR; the TCRdb copy retains only in-frame clones and omits some. The repertoire includes around 78,000 clones, roughly 90% of them detected once, and 0.56% sits in the top ten. The J segment lost 7 bases and the V segment lost 4 bases, leaving 7 bases of the junction unmatched. Looked up from germline, CDR1 is SGHTA and CDR2 is FQGNSA. This CDR3 region has 15 residues. The rearrangement links TRBV7-2 to TRBJ2-1; the match to TRBD2 covers 10 bases. The TCR sequence derives from a woman in her 50s with glioma. The sequenced sample was PBMCs, obtained from a glioma patient whose treatment included an IDH1 peptide vaccine. In nucleotides, the CDR3 is TGTGCCAGCAGCTCCGGGACTAGCGTGAGTAATGAGCAGTTCTTC. Amino acids: CASSSGTSVSNEQFF.